The clone carrying this T cell receptor beta chain was seen a few times. As yet, its antigen is unknown. Constant-segment primers served in 5'RACE that generated TCR alpha and TCR beta cDNA libraries bearing sample barcodes and UMIs. From the 5' RACE reads, TCRdb called clonotypes with MiXCR, one entry per CDR3 protein. The sample holds around 300,000 distinct CDR3 sequences, approximately 14% seen once. This entry belongs to a study of T-cell memory formation after mild COVID-19. Study observations and caveats: Detection of some responders pre-infection suggested pre-existing cross-reactive memory T cells participated. Unconfirmed was the SARS-CoV-2 specificity of second-wave clones that peaked on day 37. The CD4+ clones that contracted clustered mainly within CM and EM, and the CD8+ clones concentrated in EMRA.

CDR3 size: 13 residues. Trimming cost V 4 bases and J 4 bases, with 8 bases left between them. CDR1 and CDR2 (germline): MNHEY, SVGAGI. The receptor comes from a man aged 18 to 30 who had mild COVID-19 (a few samples of this study predate the infection). Cell type and time point are not known. Sequenced material: PBMCs or a T cell subset sorted from them (not recorded which). This rearrangement joins TRBV6-5 to TRBJ1-5; maybe TRBD1 (6 bases). The DNA of the CDR3 is TGTGCCAGCAGTTCGGACAGAAATCAGCCCCAGCATTTT. This encodes CASSSDRNQPQHF.